Sequencing of this T cell receptor beta chain was carried out in a study of chemoradiotherapy in HPV16-positive cancers. The study, taken as a whole, reports: During treatment, candidate HPV-specific clones and E7-related motifs expanded in tumor. HPV-responsive T-cell expansion during chemoradiotherapy was linked to improved recurrence-free survival in HPV16-positive patients.

In this sample, this clone turned up once. Its antigen is unknown. Profiling relied on immunoSEQ multiplex PCR, and the TCRdb table lists in-frame clones only, not all of them. The repertoire holds over a thousand clones, with 81% as singletons. The CDR3 sequence is 16 residues long. Trimming shortened V by 6 bases and J by 6 bases, and 22 bases separated the two germline ends. The germline CDR1 and CDR2 sequences are LNHDA and SQIVND (reference sequence). Samples were taken several times over chemoradiotherapy. The chain employs TRBV19 and TRBJ2-3, with a weak D call TRBD2 (6 bases). Sequenced here: tumor tissue, sampled from a patient who underwent chemoradiotherapy. The sequence came from a human donor with HPV-associated anogenital cancer. In DNA, the CDR3 is TGTGCCAGTAGGCCTAAGGAGGACTACAAGGGGGATACGCAGTATTTT. Its translation is CASRPKEDYKGDTQYF.